One sample yielded the 9 T cell receptor beta chains listed below, sequenced in a study of early T cells in non-severe SARS-CoV-2 infection. MiXCR, applied by TCRdb to the 5' RACE reads, yields one record per CDR3 protein. The sample holds about 48,000 distinct CDR3 sequences, around 7.7% seen once. The sequenced sample consisted of whole blood. The receptor set was obtained from an adult who was a healthcare worker with PCR-confirmed SARS-CoV-2 infection or an uninfected control (not recorded which).

This clonotype was counted ten times or more. V and J are TRBV12-3 or TRBV12-4 and TRBJ2-7; 7 bases match TRBD1. CDR3 size: 14 residues. V lost 6 bases and J lost 5; bases outside the gene matches: 10. The CDR3 DNA is TGTGCCAGCAGCGAGACAGGGTTATTGAACGAGCAGTACTTC. As protein: CASSETGLLNEQYF.

This clonotype was counted many times. CDR3 loop: CASSLALAVNSPLHF. The CDR3 nucleotides read TGTGCCAGCAGCTTGGCTTTGGCAGTAAATTCACCCCTCCACTTT. The chain links TRBV5-6 to TRBJ1-6, with D unresolved. The CDR3 spans 15 residues. From germline, CDR1 is SGHDT and CDR2 YYEEEE. With 0 bases removed from V and 7 bases from J, the gap between germline ends came to 11 bases.

This clonotype was picked up many times. J is TRBJ2-5 and V is TRBV19, with TRBD1 as a possible D gene (6 bases). CDR1 and CDR2 (germline): LNHDA, SQIVND (reference sequence). V was shortened by 4 bases and J by 2 bases, with 11 bases between the two germline ends. The CDR3 loop spans 14 amino acids. CDR3 region: CASSTTGGQETQYF. CDR3 DNA sequence: TGTGCCAGTAGTACGACAGGAGGTCAAGAGACCCAGTACTTC.

This clonotype was counted many times. This sequence joins TRBV5-5 and TRBJ2-2, with 8 bases lining up with TRBD1. The germline V gene has CDR1 SGHKS and CDR2 YYEKEE (reference sequence). This CDR3 comprises 15 residues. V lost 5 bases to trimming and J lost 5 bases; unmatched junction nucleotides: 8. The CDR3 reads CASSTGQGPTGELFF. In DNA, the CDR3 is TGTGCCAGCAGTACTGGACAGGGTCCAACCGGGGAGCTGTTTTTT.

A few counts support this clonotype. The V gene is TRBV20-1, the J gene TRBJ1-5; D perhaps matches TRBD1 (5 bases). Looked up from germline, CDR1 is DFQATT and CDR2 is SNEGSKA (reference sequence). The CDR3 has 13 residues. V gave up 0 bases and J gave up 7 bases, with 10 bases separating them. For the CDR3, the DNA is TGCAGTGCTAGAGATCATCGGGACCAGCCCCAGCATTTT. Translation gives CSARDHRDQPQHF.

The chain combines TRBV3-1 with TRBJ1-1, with no clear D. V was clipped by 2 bases and J by 6 bases, with 4 bases between them. CDR3 length equals 11 residues. Germline CDR1 LGHDT, CDR2 YNNKEL (reference sequence). The CDR3 DNA follows: TGTGCCAGCAGCCAATCCTCTGAAGCTTTCTTT. Translation: CASSQSSEAFF.

The rearrangement links TRBV6-2 or TRBV6-3 to TRBJ2-7; D may be TRBD2 (6 bases). The CDR3 sequence is 15 residues long. V was clipped by 1 base and J by 3 bases, with 13 bases between them. Looked up from germline, CDR1 is MNHEY and CDR2 is SVGEGT. The CDR3 spells CASSYLEGWNYEQYF. In DNA, the CDR3 is TGTGCCAGCAGTTACTTGGAGGGATGGAACTACGAGCAGTACTTC.

This clonotype was observed a few times. The V and J genes are TRBV6-5 and TRBJ1-1; D is uncertain. This CDR3 is 16 amino acids long. V was trimmed by 0 bases and J by 0 bases, leaving 11 bases between them. Germline V gives CDR1 MNHEY, CDR2 SVGAGI. CDR3 DNA sequence: TGTGCCAGCAGTTACTCTGGTGCACGCCTGAACACTGAAGCTTTCTTT. This codes for CASSYSGARLNTEAFF.

This clonotype was counted between two and nine times. This chain uses TRBV28 with TRBJ2-7, with D perhaps TRBD1 (5 bases). Per the germline V gene, CDR1 is MDHEN and CDR2 is SYDVKM. The length of the CDR3 is 12 residues. V shed 6 bases and J shed 4 bases, with 10 bases lying between them. This chain's CDR3 is CASRAQGYEQYF. CDR3 in DNA: TGTGCCAGCAGGGCCCAGGGATACGAGCAGTACTTC.